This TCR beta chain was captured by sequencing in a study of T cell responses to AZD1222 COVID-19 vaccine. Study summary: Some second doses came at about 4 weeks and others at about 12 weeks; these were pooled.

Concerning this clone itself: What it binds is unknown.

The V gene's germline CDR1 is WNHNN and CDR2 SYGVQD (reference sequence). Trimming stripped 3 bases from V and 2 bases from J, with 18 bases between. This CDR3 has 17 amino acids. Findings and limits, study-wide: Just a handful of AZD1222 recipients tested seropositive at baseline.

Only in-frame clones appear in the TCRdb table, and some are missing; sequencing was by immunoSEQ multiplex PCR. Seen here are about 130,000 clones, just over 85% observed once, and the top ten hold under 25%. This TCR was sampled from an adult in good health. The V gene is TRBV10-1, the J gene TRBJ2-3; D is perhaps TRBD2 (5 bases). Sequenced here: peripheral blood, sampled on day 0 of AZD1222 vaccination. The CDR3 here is CASSDSLSGDPTDTQYF. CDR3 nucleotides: TGCGCCAGCAGTGACTCCCTATCCGGGGATCCCACAGATACGCAGTATTTT.